These 21 T cell receptor beta chains share one sample of origin, sequenced in a study of blood T cell repertoires in COVID-19. The repertoire was sequenced with immunoSEQ multiplex PCR; TCRdb's copy has only in-frame clones and lacks some. The table has 150,000 to 200,000 clones, roughly 88% seen once; the top ten hold around 7%. Sequenced material: PBMCs or T cells enriched from blood (not recorded which). These receptor sequences come from a woman aged 50 to 60 who had recovered from COVID-19.

The V gene is TRBV2, the J gene TRBJ2-7; 7 positions agree with TRBD1. The length of the CDR3 is 11 residues. Germline V gene data show CDR1 as SNHLY and CDR2 as FYNNEI. Trimming cost V 11 bases and J 5 bases; bases outside gene matches: 6. CDR3 loop: CAARQGNEQYF. CDR3 nucleotides: TGTGCCGCACGACAGGGAAACGAGCAGTACTTC. The full variable domain, rest sourced from reference TRBV2 and TRBJ2-7, is EPEVTQTPSHQVTQMGQEVILRCVPISNHLYFYWYRQILGQKVEFLVSFYNNEISEKSEIFDDQFSVERPDGSNFTLKIRSTKLEDSAMYFCAARQGNEQYFGPGTRLTVT.

The CDR3 protein is CASSEGTGLEQYF. The CDR3 DNA sequence: TGTGCCAGCAGCGAGGGGACAGGTCTCGAGCAGTACTTC. The chain combines TRBV28 with TRBJ2-7; TRBD1 matches at 8 bases. V trimming: 6 bases; J trimming: 6 bases; junction bases outside the gene matches: 7. The V gene's germline CDR1 is MDHEN and CDR2 SYDVKM. The CDR3 totals 13 residues.

The count of this clone is one. The chain combines TRBV6-2 or TRBV6-3 with TRBJ2-1; D not certain. The germline CDR1 and CDR2 sequences are MNHEY and SVGEGT. The CDR3 is 15 amino acids. Trimming removed 6 bases from V and 2 bases from J, with 14 bases in between. CDR3 sequence reads: CASSRRVPAYNEQFF. CDR3 DNA: TGTGCCAGCAGCCGCCGGGTCCCCGCCTACAATGAGCAGTTCTTC.

V and J are TRBV7-3 and TRBJ2-7, with D tentatively TRBD1 (6 bases). Trimming cost V 3 bases and J 3 bases, with 12 bases left between them. The CDR3 has 14 amino acids. CDR1 is SGHTA, CDR2 FQGTGA, per germline. The CDR3 region has the DNA TGTGCCAGCAGCTTGGACAGCAACCTCTACGAGCAGTACTTC. Its protein product is CASSLDSNLYEQYF. Full variable domain (rest looked up from reference TRBV7-3 and TRBJ2-7): GAGVSQTPSNKVTEKGKYVELRCDPISGHTALYWYRQSLGQGPEFLIYFQGTGAADDSGLPNDRFFAVRPEGSVSTLKIQRTERGDSAVYLCASSLDSNLYEQYFGPGTRLTVT.

The chain uses TRBV11-2 and TRBJ2-6; D unclear. Germline V lookup: CDR1 SGHAT, CDR2 FQNNGV. This CDR3 spans 14 amino acids. The V and J ends lost 4 bases and 0 bases respectively, with 4 bases between them. The CDR3, as DNA: TGTGCCAGCAGCTCCCTCTCTGGGGCCAACGTCCTGACTTTC. This gives the protein CASSSLSGANVLTF.

The chain couples TRBV6-1 to TRBJ2-7; TRBD2 matches 10 bases. The CDR3 sequence is 17 residues long. V was clipped by 0 bases and J by 1 base; unmatched bases: 6. The V gene's germline CDR1 is MNHNS and CDR2 SASEGT. The CDR3, as DNA: TGTGCCAGCAGTGAAGCAAAACTAGCGGGGAGATCCTACGAGCAGTACTTC. Encoded protein: CASSEAKLAGRSYEQYF.

Of note for this clone: The same CDR3 arises from other DNA sequences in this sample as well. The chain joins TRBV5-6 to TRBJ1-2; D is undetermined. V was trimmed by 0 bases and J by 2 bases, leaving 5 bases between them. The CDR3 loop spans 13 amino acids. Looked up from germline, CDR1 is SGHDT and CDR2 is YYEEEE. CDR3: CASSLGRNYGYTF. Written as DNA, the CDR3 is TGTGCCAGCAGCTTGGGGAGGAACTATGGCTACACCTTC.

The rearrangement joins TRBV19 to TRBJ1-4; tentatively, D is TRBD1 (5 bases). Trimming took off 4 bases at V and 8 bases at J, with 17 bases between the two ends. This CDR3 has 15 amino acids. The germline V gene has CDR1 LNHDA and CDR2 SQIVND (reference sequence). The DNA for the CDR3 is TGTGCCAGTAGTACAACCGGGACGGGACTGGAAAAACTGTTTTTT. Its translation: CASSTTGTGLEKLFF.

V is TRBV7-2 and J is TRBJ2-2; 9 nucleotides match TRBD2. The CDR3 has 16 residues. Per the germline V gene, CDR1 is SGHTA and CDR2 is FQGNSA. After removal of 2 bases from V and 7 bases from J, the junction contained 8 bases not matched to a gene. CDR3 sequence (DNA): TGTGCCAGCAGCTTACTAGCGGGGATTCTTGGCGGGGAGCTGTTTTTT. Translation: CASSLLAGILGGELFF.

CDR3 in DNA: TGTGCCAGCAGCTTCTCCCAGGGGGCAGGAAACACCATATATTTT. It translates to CASSFSQGAGNTIYF. The genes are TRBV7-8 and TRBJ1-3; 8 nucleotides align to TRBD1. CDR1 and CDR2 (germline): SGHVS, FQNEAQ. The junction had 5 bases not matched to a gene; V was cut back by 3 bases and J by 4 bases. The CDR3 length is 15 residues.

J is TRBJ2-3 and V is TRBV4-2; a possible D gene is TRBD1 (6 bases). V shed 0 bases and J shed 0 bases, with 16 bases lying between them. CDR1 is LGHNA and CDR2 is YNFKEQ in the germline V gene. This CDR3 is built from 18 residues. CDR3 loop: CASSQDFVDSHSTDTQYF. The CDR3, as DNA: TGTGCCAGCAGCCAAGACTTCGTGGACAGCCATAGCACAGATACGCAGTATTTT.

V and J are TRBV5-1 and TRBJ1-4, with D possibly being TRBD1 (6 bases). The ends were cut back, 5 bases at V and 6 bases at J, with 20 bases in the middle. Per germline, CDR1 SGHRS and CDR2 YFSETQ. This CDR3 contains 16 residues. CDR3 sequence reads: CASRPDSHWMDEKLFF. The CDR3 DNA reads as TGCGCCAGCAGACCGGACAGCCACTGGATGGATGAAAAACTGTTTTTT.

This chain joins TRBV7-2 and TRBJ2-2; 9 bases are a match to TRBD1. The CDR3 is made up of 16 amino acids. Germline CDR1 and CDR2: SGHTA and FQGNSA. V lost 5 bases, J lost 7 bases, and 11 bases stayed unmatched. The CDR3 region is CASSRLPGQGSGELFF. In DNA form, the CDR3 reads TGTGCCAGCAGCCGTTTACCGGGACAGGGTAGCGGGGAGCTGTTTTTT.

The chain is built from TRBV11-2 and TRBJ2-7, with 10 bases identical to TRBD2. The CDR3 has 18 amino acids. The ends lost 5 bases at V and 1 base at J; junction bases unmatched: 14. Germline assignment: CDR1 SGHAT and CDR2 FQNNGV. The CDR3 region is CASSPFPLLAGVSYEQYF. Here the CDR3 DNA reads TGTGCCAGCAGCCCCTTTCCCCTCCTAGCGGGGGTATCCTACGAGCAGTACTTC.

As concerns this clone: This sample also contains other DNA sequences that code for the same CDR3. Here the CDR3 reads CASSPPGTANTGELFF. The CDR3 DNA is TGTGCCAGCTCACCACCTGGGACAGCGAACACCGGGGAGCTGTTTTTT. This rearrangement joins TRBV18 to TRBJ2-2; TRBD1 agrees at 7 bases. V was clipped by 0 bases and J by 0 bases; unmatched bases: 1. The CDR3 totals 16 residues. Germline V lookup: CDR1 KGHSH, CDR2 LQKENI.

The genes are TRBV7-2 and TRBJ2-1, with 8 bases fitting TRBD2. There are 15 residues in the CDR3. Per germline, CDR1 SGHTA and CDR2 FQGNSA. V was pared by 5 bases and J by 7 bases, with 10 bases of the junction left unmatched. This CDR3 reads CASSPQRGLWNEQFF. DNA for the CDR3: TGTGCCAGCAGCCCACAGCGGGGGCTGTGGAATGAGCAGTTCTTC.

The chain combines TRBV9 with TRBJ2-3; 9 nucleotides line up with TRBD2. Germline CDR1 and CDR2: SGDLS and YYNGEE. The CDR3 is made up of 20 amino acids. Germline trimming cut 3 bases from V and 0 bases from J; bases unmatched to any gene: 17. CDR3 in amino acids: CASSAPFLSSGGLSTDTQYF. The CDR3 DNA reads as TGTGCCAGCAGCGCCCCCTTTCTTTCGAGCGGGGGGCTTAGCACAGATACGCAGTATTTT.

The chain employs TRBV5-4 and TRBJ2-1; TRBD1 aligns across 8 bases. Germline V gene lookup returns CDR1 SGHNT and CDR2 YYREEE (reference sequence). After removal of 0 bases from V and 3 bases from J, the junction contained 8 bases not matched to a gene. The CDR3 has 17 residues. CDR3 amino acids: CASSLGYRGTGYNEQFF. The CDR3 coding sequence is TGTGCCAGCAGCTTGGGGTACAGGGGGACCGGCTACAATGAGCAGTTCTTC.

J is TRBJ1-1 and V is TRBV7-2, with 7 bases matching TRBD1. V was clipped by 4 bases and J by 0 bases; unmatched bases: 2. The germline CDR1 and CDR2 sequences are SGHTA and FQGNSA. The CDR3 length is 14 residues. For the CDR3, the DNA is TGTGCCAGCAGCTCGGGACAGATGAACACTGAAGCTTTCTTT. Translation gives CASSSGQMNTEAFF.

CDR3 protein: CASSRTGPGSPLHF. The DNA for the CDR3 is TGTGCCAGCAGTAGGACAGGCCCTGGGTCACCCCTCCACTTT. The chain links TRBV27 to TRBJ1-6, with 7 bases that match TRBD1. Per the germline V gene, CDR1 is MNHEY and CDR2 is SMNVEV (reference sequence). The CDR3 has 14 residues. After removal of 5 bases from V and 10 bases from J, the junction contained 8 bases not matched to a gene.

The chain couples TRBV18 to TRBJ2-1; TRBD1 is a possible D gene (6 bases). The germline CDR1 and CDR2 sequences are KGHSH and LQKENI. The V and J ends lost 0 bases and 2 bases respectively, with 11 bases between them. CDR3 length: 16 amino acids. CDR3 region: CASSPPDRATYNEQFF. The CDR3 DNA reads TGTGCCAGCTCACCACCGGACAGAGCCACCTACAATGAGCAGTTCTTC.